Listed here is a single T cell receptor beta chain. Its antigen is currently unknown. These data are taken from a study of CXCR3-negative and CXCR3-positive naive CD8 T cells. Turning to the study itself: The libraries yielded 130 million or so TRB reads, about 1.5 +/- 0.3 million each. Whole-study findings and limits: Comparably high diversity marked both naive subsets, whereas memory CD8+ cells had much lower diversity.

The study made its TRB cDNA libraries by 5' RACE, adding UMI labels. TCRdb reworked the 5' RACE reads into one entry per CDR3 protein, no DNA. Here the sample table reports approximately 60,000 distinct CDR3 sequences. CDR1 and CDR2 from the germline V gene are DFQATT and SNEGSKA (reference sequence). The CDR3 is made up of 15 amino acids. The receptor's source is a human donor in good health. Some clones in this sample may be carry-over from other donors' samples. This chain links TRBV20-1 with TRBJ2-7; TCRdb picks TRBD2, but there is no DNA to check that call. Sequencing used memory CD8+ T cells from blood. The CDR3: CSARSGLAGVGEQYF.